A single sample gave rise to the 10 T cell receptor beta chains below, sequenced in a study of shared clonotypes between healthy human individuals. Here immunoSEQ multiplex PCR was the method, and the copy in TCRdb shows in-frame clones only, minus some. There are about 2 million clones in the sample; approximately 95% occur only once, and about 0.13% lies in the top ten. Sequencing used naive CD4+ T cells sorted from blood. Subset described: CD45RA+ positively selected. Source of these receptors: a man between 18 and 35 years old in good health.

This chain joins TRBV5-4 and TRBJ2-3; D unresolved. The CDR3 is made up of 15 amino acids. CDR1 is SGHNT, CDR2 YYREEE, per germline (reference sequence). The V and J ends lost 0 bases and 2 bases respectively, with 10 bases between them. Here the CDR3 reads CASSLEATNTDTQYF. As DNA, the CDR3 is TGTGCCAGCAGCTTGGAAGCTACTAACACAGATACGCAGTATTTT. Full variable domain (remainder filled in from reference TRBV5-4 and TRBJ2-3): ETGVTQSPTHLIKTRGQQVTLRCSSQSGHNTVSWYQQALGQGPQFIFQYYREEENGRGNFPPRFSGLQFPNYSSELNVNALELDDSALYLCASSLEATNTDTQYFGPGTRLTVL.

This clone showed up just once. The genes are TRBV11-2 and TRBJ2-7; tentatively, D is TRBD1 (5 bases). The germline CDR1 and CDR2 sequences are SGHAT and FQNNGV. The CDR3 runs to 14 residues. V was cut by 5 bases and J by 5 bases, with 16 bases left in between. As DNA, the CDR3 is TGTGCCAGCAGCCTCAGGGTTGGAGCCGACGAGCAGTACTTC. It codes for CASSLRVGADEQYF.

The rearrangement joins TRBV5-1 to TRBJ2-1, with 10 bases fitting TRBD2. Germline V gives CDR1 SGHRS, CDR2 YFSETQ. The CDR3 consists of 16 residues. The V and J ends lost 4 bases and 3 bases, in that order; junction bases with no gene match: 7. The CDR3 protein is CASSPELAGRYNEQFF. The CDR3 region has the DNA TGCGCCAGCAGCCCCGAACTAGCGGGGCGCTACAATGAGCAGTTCTTC.

The chain carries TRBV5-4 and TRBJ2-3, with D possibly matching TRBD2 (5 bases). Germline-derived CDR1 and CDR2 are SGHNT and YYREEE (reference sequence). Trimming took 3 bases from V and 6 from J, leaving 8 bases between them. CDR3 size: 12 residues. The CDR3 region is CASSSPGDTQYF. DNA of the CDR3: TGTGCCAGCAGCTCGCCGGGGGATACGCAGTATTTT.

J is TRBJ1-1 and V is TRBV10-2; D is possibly TRBD1 (6 bases). Germline V gene lookup returns CDR1 WSHSY and CDR2 SAAADI. Trimming stripped 6 bases from V and 1 base from J, with 9 bases between. The CDR3 totals 13 residues. This chain's CDR3 is CASSHRENTEAFF. Here the CDR3 DNA reads TGCGCCAGCAGCCACAGGGAGAACACTGAAGCTTTCTTT.

The genes are TRBV10-3 and TRBJ2-1; TRBD2 matches at 14 bases. CDR3 length: 13 residues. Germline V gene sequence: CDR1 ENHRY, CDR2 SYGVKD. Trimming at V came to 10 bases and at J to 8 bases, leaving 4 bases not matched to a gene. CDR3 amino acids: CATGTSGSDEQFF. The CDR3 DNA is TGTGCCACGGGGACTAGCGGGAGCGATGAGCAGTTCTTC.

The gene calls are TRBV5-1 and TRBJ2-7; TRBD2 matches 9 bases. Looked up from germline, CDR1 is SGHRS and CDR2 is YFSETQ. The trim removed 3 bases at V and 3 bases at J, leaving 7 bases unmatched. There are 15 residues in the CDR3. The CDR3 DNA sequence: TGCGCCAGCAGCTCAGGGGCTAGCGGGAACTACGAGCAGTACTTC. As protein: CASSSGASGNYEQYF. The full variable domain, rest sourced from reference TRBV5-1 and TRBJ2-7, is KAGVTQTPRYLIKTRGQQVTLSCSPISGHRSVSWYQQTPGQGLQFLFEYFSETQRNKGNFPGRFSGRQFSNSRSEMNVSTLELGDSALYLCASSSGASGNYEQYFGPGTRLTVT.

This sequence joins TRBV6-1 and TRBJ2-2; no clear D. The V end was cut by 4 bases, the J end by 6 bases, with 15 bases between. The CDR3 consists of 15 residues. Germline lookup yields CDR1 MNHNS and CDR2 SASEGT. The CDR3 loop is CASSAYHPAAGELFF. The DNA of the CDR3 is TGTGCCAGCAGTGCATACCATCCCGCGGCCGGGGAGCTGTTTTTT.

The chain carries TRBV7-2 and TRBJ2-7; weak D call: TRBD1 (5 bases). The CDR3 has 16 amino acids. V was pared by 3 bases and J by 2 bases, with 17 bases between. Per the germline V gene, CDR1 is SGHTA and CDR2 is FQGNSA. CDR3 in DNA: TGTGCCAGCAGCTTTGGTAAGGGGAATTGGGCCTACGAGCAGTACTTC. Its translation is CASSFGKGNWAYEQYF.

V gene TRBV30 combines with J gene TRBJ1-6; 9 bases are shared with TRBD1. CDR3 length: 13 amino acids. Per the germline V gene, CDR1 is GTSNPN and CDR2 is SVGIG (reference sequence). The J segment lost 8 bases and the V segment lost 3 bases, leaving 2 bases of the junction unmatched. The chain's CDR3 is CAWRGTGYSPLHF. In DNA form, the CDR3 reads TGTGCCTGGAGAGGGACAGGGTATTCACCCCTCCACTTT.